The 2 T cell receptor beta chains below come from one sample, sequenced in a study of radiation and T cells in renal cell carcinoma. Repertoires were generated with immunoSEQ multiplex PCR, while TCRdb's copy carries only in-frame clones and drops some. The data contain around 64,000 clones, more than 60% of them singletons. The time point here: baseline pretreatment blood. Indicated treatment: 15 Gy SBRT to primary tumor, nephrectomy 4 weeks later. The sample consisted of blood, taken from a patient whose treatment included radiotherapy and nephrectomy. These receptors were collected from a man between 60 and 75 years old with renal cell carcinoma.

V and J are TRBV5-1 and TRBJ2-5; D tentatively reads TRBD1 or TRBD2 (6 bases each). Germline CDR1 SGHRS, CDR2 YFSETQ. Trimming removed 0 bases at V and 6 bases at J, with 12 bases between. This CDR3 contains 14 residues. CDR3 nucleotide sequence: TGCGCCAGCAGCTTGGGAGGGGGGACCAAGACCCAGTACTTC. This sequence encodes CASSLGGGTKTQYF.

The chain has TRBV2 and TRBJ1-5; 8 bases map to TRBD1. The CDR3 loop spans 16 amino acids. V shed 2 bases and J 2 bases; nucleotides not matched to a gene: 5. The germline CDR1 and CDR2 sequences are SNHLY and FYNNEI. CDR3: CASSETDRGGNQPQHF. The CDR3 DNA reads TGTGCCAGCAGTGAAACAGACAGGGGAGGCAATCAGCCCCAGCATTTT.